This is a list of T cell receptor beta chains from one sample in a study of cytotoxic CD8 clonotypes in ibrutinib-treated CLL. Repertoires were generated with immunoSEQ multiplex PCR, while TCRdb's copy carries only in-frame clones and drops some. This sample has 150,000 to 200,000 clones, with around nine tenths found just once. The starting material was PBMCs, obtained at disease progression, from a patient treated with ibrutinib. The source is a human donor with chronic lymphocytic leukemia. CDR3s include the opening cysteine and the closing phenylalanine or tryptophan. Fields, in order: CDR3 length, J gene, D gene, clone size, V gene, CDR3 protein, CDR3 DNA. D genes are given only for firm matches. The size entry is marked missing in some rows and otherwise reads once, few, many or a size class.

15 | TRBJ2-6 | NA | NA | TRBV19 | CASRTVHSGANVLTF | TGTGCCAGTAGGACAGTTCACTCTGGGGCCAACGTCCTGACTTTC
11 | TRBJ2-5 | NA | NA | TRBV7-6 | CASSKEETQYF | TGTGCCAGCAGCAAAGAAGAGACCCAGTACTTC
15 | TRBJ1-3 | NA | NA | TRBV11-3 | CASSFPSGGGNTIYF | TGTGCCAGCAGCTTCCCCTCCGGGGGAGGAAACACCATATATTTT
15 | TRBJ2-2 | TRBD2 | NA | TRBV28 | CASSLLLGGTGELFF | TGTGCCAGCAGTTTATTATTGGGGGGGACCGGGGAGCTGTTTTTT
19 | TRBJ2-1 | TRBD2 | NA | TRBV5-1 | CASSLVRTSGKDGLNEQFF | TGCGCCAGCAGCTTGGTTAGGACTAGCGGGAAGGATGGACTCAATGAGCAGTTCTTC
14 | TRBJ1-2 | NA | NA | TRBV11-2 | CASSAAAESYGYTF | TGTGCCAGCAGCGCCGCTGCGGAGAGCTATGGCTACACCTTC
13 | TRBJ1-5 | NA | NA | TRBV10-2 | CASRVDRYQPQHF | TGCGCCAGCAGAGTAGACAGGTATCAGCCCCAGCATTTT
15 | TRBJ2-7 | TRBD1 | NA | TRBV28 | CASSLGGTGAYEQYF | TGTGCCAGCAGTTTGGGCGGGACAGGGGCCTACGAGCAGTACTTC
13 | TRBJ2-1 | NA | NA | TRBV7-2 | CASSPGVYNEQFF | TGTGCCAGCAGCCCAGGGGTCTACAATGAGCAGTTCTTC
15 | TRBJ2-1 | TRBD2 | few | TRBV2 | CASSETSGRGNEQFF | TGTGCCAGCAGTGAAACTAGCGGGAGGGGCAATGAGCAGTTCTTC
16 | TRBJ1-2 | NA | few | TRBV19 | CASSINGGSEVSGYTF | TGTGCCAGTAGTATCAATGGGGGATCAGAGGTATCTGGCTACACCTTC
18 | TRBJ2-7 | NA | NA | TRBV6-1 | CASSVEMWAVRRTTEQYF | TGTGCCAGCAGTGTTGAAATGTGGGCAGTGAGACGGACTACCGAGCAGTACTTC
14 | TRBJ1-1 | NA | NA | TRBV28 | CASSLQRTNTEAFF | TGTGCCAGCAGTTTGCAGAGAACAAACACTGAAGCTTTCTTT
16 | TRBJ2-7 | NA | once | TRBV11-2 | CASSLVGDSYAYEQYF | TGTGCCAGCAGCTTAGTCGGAGACTCGTACGCGTACGAGCAGTACTTC
15 | TRBJ2-7 | TRBD1 | NA | TRBV12-5 | CASGLLPQGEYEQYF | TGTGCTAGTGGTTTGCTCCCACAGGGGGAATACGAGCAGTACTTC
15 | TRBJ2-2 | NA | NA | TRBV5-1 | CASSFGSSSSGELFF | TGCGCCAGCAGCTTTGGTTCGAGCTCGTCTGGGGAGCTGTTTTTT
13 | TRBJ2-7 | NA | NA | TRBV7-9 | CASSYDRDNEQYF | TGTGCCAGCAGTTATGATAGGGATAACGAGCAGTACTTC
16 | TRBJ2-3 | NA | NA | TRBV9 | CASSTPGTSNTDTQYF | TGTGCCAGCAGCACCCCCGGGACTTCCAACACAGATACGCAGTATTTT
14 | TRBJ1-5 | TRBD1 | NA | TRBV19 | CASRGQGSNQPQHF | TGTGCCAGTAGGGGACAGGGCAGCAATCAGCCCCAGCATTTT
15 | TRBJ2-7 | NA | NA | TRBV28 | CASSGHLASTYEQYF | TGTGCCAGCAGCGGCCATCTTGCCAGCACCTACGAGCAGTACTTC
13 | TRBJ2-7 | NA | NA | TRBV18 | CASSLGLTYEQYF | TGTGCCAGCTCACTTGGACTCACCTACGAGCAGTACTTC
13 | TRBJ1-2 | NA | NA | TRBV9 | CASSVEGVGGYTF | TGTGCCAGCAGCGTAGAGGGAGTGGGGGGCTACACCTTC
14 | TRBJ1-1 | TRBD1 | once | TRBV29-1 | CSVRQGVIGSEAFF | TGCAGCGTTCGCCAGGGGGTAATAGGTTCTGAAGCTTTCTTT
11 | TRBJ1-2 | NA | NA | TRBV27 | CASIHTYGYTF | TGTGCCAGCATCCATACCTATGGCTACACCTTC
14 | TRBJ1-1 | NA | once | TRBV5-1 | CASSLIPGNTEAFF | TGCGCCAGCAGCTTAATACCAGGGAACACTGAAGCTTTCTTT
11 | TRBJ2-7 | NA | NA | TRBV6-5 | CATTTSYEQYF | TGTGCCACCACCACAAGCTACGAGCAGTACTTC
15 | TRBJ1-5 | TRBD1 | few | TRBV6-6 | CASSYQGGGNQPQHF | TGTGCCAGCAGTTACCAGGGGGGCGGCAATCAGCCCCAGCATTTT
16 | TRBJ2-1 | TRBD2 | NA | TRBV2 | CASREPLAGVGNEQFF | TGTGCCAGCAGGGAACCCCTAGCGGGAGTGGGCAATGAGCAGTTCTTC
17 | TRBJ1-1 | NA | once | TRBV18 | CASSLGSGAGMNTEAFF | TGTGCCAGCTCACTAGGTTCAGGCGCCGGGATGAACACTGAAGCTTTCTTT
16 | TRBJ2-2 | TRBD2 | NA | TRBV19 | CASRIAGGAYTGELFF | TGTGCCAGTAGGATAGCGGGAGGTGCTTACACCGGGGAGCTGTTTTTT
15 | TRBJ1-1 | TRBD1 | few | TRBV7-2 | CASSLVARTGSEAFF | TGTGCCAGCAGCTTAGTTGCCAGGACAGGGTCTGAAGCTTTCTTT
16 | TRBJ2-1 | NA | NA | TRBV19 | CASSTPRGSLNNEQFF | TGTGCCAGTAGTACCCCCCGGGGTAGCCTAAACAATGAGCAGTTCTTC
11 | TRBJ2-3 | NA | NA | TRBV28 | CASSNYNTQYF | TGTGCCAGCAGTAACTACAATACGCAGTATTTT
13 | TRBJ1-4 | NA | NA | TRBV7-9 | CASSPRGPEKLFF | TGTGCCAGCAGCCCCCGAGGGCCGGAAAAACTGTTTTTT
15 | TRBJ2-5 | NA | NA | TRBV6-6 | CASSPRQTPGETQYF | TGTGCCAGCAGTCCCCGACAAACCCCGGGTGAGACCCAGTACTTC
15 | TRBJ1-2 | TRBD1 | many | TRBV28 | CASSLWGQANYGYTF | TGTGCCAGCAGTTTGTGGGGACAGGCGAACTATGGCTACACCTTC
14 | TRBJ2-5 | TRBD1 | NA | TRBV5-6 | CASSFGTDQETQYF | TGTGCCAGCAGCTTTGGGACAGACCAAGAGACCCAGTACTTC
17 | TRBJ2-5 | TRBD1 | NA | TRBV7-6 | CASSLLPGQGARETQYF | TGTGCCAGCAGCTTACTCCCGGGACAGGGGGCGCGGGAGACCCAGTACTTC
14 | TRBJ1-1 | NA | NA | TRBV6-5 | CASSPGRLNTEAFF | TGTGCCAGCAGCCCCGGACGGCTGAACACTGAAGCTTTCTTT
12 | TRBJ2-5 | NA | NA | TRBV14 | CASSQVGETQYF | TGTGCCAGCAGCCAAGTAGGAGAGACCCAGTACTTC
12 | TRBJ2-1 | NA | NA | TRBV7-2 | CASSSPPGLQFF | TGTGCCAGCAGCTCCCCACCGGGACTTCAGTTCTTC
14 | TRBJ2-2 | NA | NA | TRBV19 | CASSIQTSRGELFF | TGTGCCAGTAGTATTCAGACCTCCCGCGGGGAGCTGTTTTTT
13 | TRBJ2-7 | NA | NA | TRBV11-3 | CASTFLGTGQQYF | TGTGCCAGCACTTTCCTGGGGACTGGGCAGCAGTACTTC
16 | TRBJ2-3 | NA | NA | TRBV19 | CASSSRGWSGADTQYF | TGTGCCAGTAGTTCACGGGGCTGGTCCGGGGCAGATACGCAGTATTTT
14 | TRBJ2-1 | NA | NA | TRBV9 | CASSVGGLLHEQFF | TGTGCCAGCAGCGTAGGGGGACTCCTGCATGAGCAGTTCTTC
15 | TRBJ1-5 | NA | NA | TRBV2 | CASSQGIYSNQPQHF | TGTGCCAGCAGCCAGGGGATTTATAGCAATCAGCCCCAGCATTTT
14 | TRBJ2-1 | NA | NA | TRBV4-1 | CASSQGSSYNEQFF | TGCGCCAGCAGCCAGGGGAGCTCCTACAATGAGCAGTTCTTC